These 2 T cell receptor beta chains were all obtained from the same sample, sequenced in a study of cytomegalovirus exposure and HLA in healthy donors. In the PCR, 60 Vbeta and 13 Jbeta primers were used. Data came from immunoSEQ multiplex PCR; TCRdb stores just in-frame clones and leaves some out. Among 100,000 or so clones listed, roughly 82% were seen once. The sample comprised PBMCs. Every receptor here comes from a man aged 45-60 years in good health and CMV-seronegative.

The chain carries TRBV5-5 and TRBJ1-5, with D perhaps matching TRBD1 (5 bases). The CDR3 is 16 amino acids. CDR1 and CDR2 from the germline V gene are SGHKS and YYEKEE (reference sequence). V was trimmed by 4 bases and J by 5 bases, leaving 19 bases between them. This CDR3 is CASSPDRVASDQPQHF. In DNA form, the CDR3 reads TGTGCCAGCAGCCCCGACAGAGTAGCCTCGGATCAGCCCCAGCATTTT.

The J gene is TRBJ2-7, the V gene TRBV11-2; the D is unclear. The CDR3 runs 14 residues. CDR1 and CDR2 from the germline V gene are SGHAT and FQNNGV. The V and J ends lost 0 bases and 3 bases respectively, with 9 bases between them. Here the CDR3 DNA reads TGTGCCAGCAGCTTAGATTTCGCAGGCTACGAGCAGTACTTC. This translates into CASSLDFAGYEQYF.